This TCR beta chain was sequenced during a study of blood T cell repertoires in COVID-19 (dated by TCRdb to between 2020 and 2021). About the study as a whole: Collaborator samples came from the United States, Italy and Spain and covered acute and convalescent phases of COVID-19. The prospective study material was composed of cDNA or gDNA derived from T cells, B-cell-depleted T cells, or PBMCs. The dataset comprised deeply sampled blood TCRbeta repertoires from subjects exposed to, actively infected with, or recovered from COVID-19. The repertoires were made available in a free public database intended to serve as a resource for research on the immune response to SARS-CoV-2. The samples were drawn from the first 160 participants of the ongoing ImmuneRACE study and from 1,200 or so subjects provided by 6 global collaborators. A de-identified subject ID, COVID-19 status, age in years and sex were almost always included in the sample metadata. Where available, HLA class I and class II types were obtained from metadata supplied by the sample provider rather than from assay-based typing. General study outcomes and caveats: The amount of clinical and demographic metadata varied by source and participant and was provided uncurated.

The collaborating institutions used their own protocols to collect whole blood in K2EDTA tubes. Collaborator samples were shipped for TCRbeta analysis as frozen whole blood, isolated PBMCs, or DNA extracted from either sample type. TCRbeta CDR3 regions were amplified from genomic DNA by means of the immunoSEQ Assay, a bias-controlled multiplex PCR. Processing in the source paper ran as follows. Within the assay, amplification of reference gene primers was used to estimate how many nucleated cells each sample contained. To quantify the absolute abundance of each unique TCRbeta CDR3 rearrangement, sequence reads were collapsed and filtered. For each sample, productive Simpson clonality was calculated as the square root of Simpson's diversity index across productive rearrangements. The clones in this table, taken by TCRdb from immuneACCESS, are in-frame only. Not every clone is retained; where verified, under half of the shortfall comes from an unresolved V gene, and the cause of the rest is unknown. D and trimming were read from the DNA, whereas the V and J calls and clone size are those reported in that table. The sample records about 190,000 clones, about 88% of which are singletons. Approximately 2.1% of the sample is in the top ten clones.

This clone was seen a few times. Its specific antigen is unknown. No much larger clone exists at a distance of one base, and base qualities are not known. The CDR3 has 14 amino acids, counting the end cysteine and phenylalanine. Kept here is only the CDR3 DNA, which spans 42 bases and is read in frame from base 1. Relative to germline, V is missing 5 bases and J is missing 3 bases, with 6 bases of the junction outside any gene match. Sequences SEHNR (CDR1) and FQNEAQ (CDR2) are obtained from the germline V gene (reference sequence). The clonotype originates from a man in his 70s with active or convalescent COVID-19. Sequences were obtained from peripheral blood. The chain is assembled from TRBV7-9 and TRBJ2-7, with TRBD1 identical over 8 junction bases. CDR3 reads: CASSPWDRRYEQYF. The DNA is TGTGCCAGCAGCCCTTGGGACAGGCGCTACGAGCAGTACTTC.